This entry concerns a single T cell receptor (beta chain). The antigen remains unidentified. This sample is part of a study of T cell responses to AZD1222 COVID-19 vaccine. Germline CDR1 is GTSNPN and CDR2 is SVGIG (reference sequence). CDR3 size: 15 residues. V was cut by 4 bases and J by 4 bases, with 17 bases left in between. Profiled with immunoSEQ multiplex PCR; TCRdb holds only in-frame clones, not every one. This table has fewer than 200,000 clones, around 92% appearing once. Study outcomes and limitations: Spike regions recognized by vaccine-associated CD4 TCRs spanned the protein, led by 160-218 and 743-854. Within unmutated variant regions lay the reported targets of nearly half of spike-specific TCRs.

This sequence joins TRBV30 and TRBJ2-1; D is unresolved. Specimen: peripheral blood, collected on day 0 of MenACWY control vaccination. The clonotype comes from an adult in good health. For the CDR3, the DNA is TGTGCCTGGACCTGGGTAGACCGGCAATACAATGAGCAGTTCTTC. This encodes CAWTWVDRQYNEQFF.